These 19 T cell receptor beta chains were all obtained from the same sample, sequenced in a study of Graves' ophthalmopathy and Graves' hyperthyroidism. RNA transcripts served as template for amplifying TCR beta CDR3 sequences. The library came from an HTBI-primed first-round RT-PCR and a second-round multiplex PCR. TCRdb re-called the multiplex PCR reads through MiXCR, storing one row per CDR3 protein. The table has 580,000 or so distinct CDR3 sequences, 35% to 45% seen once. Sequencing input: peripheral blood or thyroid tissue (not recorded which). These receptors originate from an adult man with Graves' hyperthyroidism.

This clonotype was seen a few times. V usage is TRBV12-3 or TRBV12-4 and J usage is TRBJ1-5; perhaps TRBD1 as D (5 bases). V was pared by 6 bases and J by 2 bases, with 17 bases between. The CDR3 is made up of 16 amino acids. CDR3 protein: CASSHTGDPGNQPQHF. As DNA, the CDR3 is TGTGCCAGCAGCCACACCGGGGACCCAGGCAATCAGCCCCAGCATTTT.

The chain couples TRBV15 to TRBJ2-7; D is uncertain. This CDR3 is 14 amino acids long. The germline V gene has CDR1 LNHNV and CDR2 YYDKDF (reference sequence). V lost 8 bases and J 3 bases, leaving 17 bases between the germline ends. CDR3 DNA sequence: TGTGCCACCTCCCCGGGTCACGGGTTCTACGAGCAGTACTTC. Translating it yields CATSPGHGFYEQYF.

This clonotype appeared many times. V usage is TRBV29-1 and J usage is TRBJ1-2; 9 bases agree with TRBD1. V gave up 7 bases and J gave up 8 bases; unmatched junction bases: 8. This CDR3 comprises 12 residues. CDR1 and CDR2 (germline): SQVTM, ANQGSEA. The CDR3 reads CSGLQGARGYTF. DNA of the CDR3: TGCAGCGGTTTACAGGGGGCGCGGGGCTACACCTTC.

Many counts were recorded for this clonotype. The CDR3 loop reads CASSAGGQLYGYTF. In nucleotides, the CDR3 is TGTGCCAGCAGTGCCGGGGGGCAACTATATGGCTACACCTTC. The rearrangement joins TRBV25-1 to TRBJ1-2; a possible D gene is TRBD1 (6 bases). Trimming took off 4 bases at V and 5 bases at J, with 14 bases between the two ends. The CDR3 is made up of 14 amino acids. Germline CDR1 MGHDK, CDR2 SYGVNS.

The chain joins TRBV5-1 to TRBJ2-2, with D perhaps assigned TRBD1 or TRBD2 (5 bases each). Germline assignment: CDR1 SGHRS and CDR2 YFSETQ. This CDR3 has 19 residues. The V gene lost 0 bases and the J gene lost 0 bases, with 18 bases spanning the gap. CDR3 bases: TGCGCCAGCAGCTTGGCGGCGCCGGGACCCTGGCCGAACACCGGGGAGCTGTTTTTT. Translated, it gives CASSLAAPGPWPNTGELFF.

This clonotype was seen many times. The chain recombines TRBV20-1 with TRBJ2-5, with D possibly being TRBD2 (5 bases). This CDR3 has 17 residues. The germline V and J ends were trimmed by 0 bases and 5 bases, with 22 bases remaining between them. Germline assignment: CDR1 DFQATT and CDR2 SNEGSKA (reference sequence). The CDR3 nucleotides read TGCAGTGCTAGAGATCGGGCGGGCATTTCTAGCCAGGAGACCCAGTACTTC. Protein: CSARDRAGISSQETQYF.

This clonotype was observed at least ten times. This chain uses TRBV25-1 with TRBJ1-1; perhaps TRBD1 as D (6 bases). The CDR3 length is 11 residues. V was shortened by 4 bases and J by 10 bases, with 10 bases between the two germline ends. Germline V lookup: CDR1 MGHDK, CDR2 SYGVNS. CDR3 nucleotide sequence: TGTGCCAGCAGTGGTGGGACAACAGCTTTCTTT. This codes for CASSGGTTAFF.

This clonotype was counted ten times or more. This chain joins TRBV11-2 and TRBJ2-5; D is unresolved. V lost 0 bases, J lost 1 base, and 9 bases lay in between. This CDR3 contains 15 residues. Germline V gene data show CDR1 as SGHAT and CDR2 as FQNNGV. CDR3 coding DNA: TGTGCCAGCAGCTTAGATGGGAAGGTCCAAGAGACCCAGTACTTC. Translated: CASSLDGKVQETQYF. The full variable domain, completed using reference TRBV11-2 and TRBJ2-5, is EAGVAQSPRYKIIEKRQSVAFWCNPISGHATLYWYQQILGQGPKLLIQFQNNGVVDDSQLPKDRFSAERLKGVDSTLKIQPAKLEDSAVYLCASSLDGKVQETQYFGPGTRLLVL.

A remark on this clonotype: One junction end disagrees with the germline gene, perhaps due to a read error. The genes are TRBV7-9 and TRBJ2-5, with 8 bases matching TRBD1. CDR1 and CDR2 (germline): SEHNR, FQNEAQ (reference sequence). This CDR3 is 14 amino acids long. CDR3 amino acids: CASSSRTGPGRVSF. In DNA, the CDR3 is TGTGCCAGCAGCTCCCGGACAGGGCCGGGCAGGGTCTCCTTC.

This clonotype was counted ten times or more. The chain is built from TRBV6-5 and TRBJ1-2; D remains unclear. The CDR3 runs 13 residues. Trimming took 0 bases from V and 4 from J, leaving 6 bases between them. CDR1 and CDR2 (germline): MNHEY, SVGAGI. The CDR3 coding sequence is TGTGCCAGCAGTTACTCGAAGGCCTATGGCTACACCTTC. Its translation: CASSYSKAYGYTF.

J is TRBJ1-2 and V is TRBV4-1, with 8 bases lining up with TRBD1. The CDR3 runs 15 residues. From germline, CDR1 is MGHRA and CDR2 YSYEKL. The V segment lost 1 base and the J segment 5 bases; nucleotides outside the gene matches: 6. CDR3 loop: CASSQGGTGFYGYTF. In DNA form, the CDR3 reads TGCGCCAGCAGCCAAGGAGGGACAGGATTTTATGGCTACACCTTC.

A word on this clonotype: A much bigger clone sits one base away, suggesting this may be a read error. This chain joins TRBV12-3 or TRBV12-4 and TRBJ2-7; no clear D gene. The CDR3 has 13 residues. The chain's CDR3 is CASSLVWGNEQHF. CDR3 DNA: TGTGCCAGCAGTTTAGTATGGGGAAACGAGCAGCACTTC.

This clonotype was counted at least ten times. The chain links TRBV5-6 to TRBJ1-5; D not certain. Between the trimmed V and J ends, which lost 1 base and 6 bases, there was a span of 5 bases. The V gene's germline CDR1 is SGHDT and CDR2 YYEEEE. CDR3 length equals 12 residues. The CDR3 sequence: CASSLQTQPQHF. The CDR3 DNA sequence: TGTGCCAGCAGCTTGCAAACTCAGCCCCAGCATTTT.

This chain joins TRBV20-1 and TRBJ2-5; no clear D. Germline lookup yields CDR1 DFQATT and CDR2 SNEGSKA (reference sequence). The CDR3 contains 10 residues. V was cut by 8 bases and J by 2 bases, with 6 bases left in between. As DNA, the CDR3 is TGCAGTACAAAGCAAGAGACCCAGTACTTC. Its protein is CSTKQETQYF.

This clonotype has at least ten counts. V is TRBV12-3 or TRBV12-4 and J is TRBJ2-7, with D tentatively TRBD1 (6 bases). Trimming stripped 6 bases from V and 0 bases from J, with 9 bases between. The CDR3 runs 13 residues. In DNA form, the CDR3 reads TGTGCCAGCAGGGTGGACAGCTCCTACGAGCAGTACTTC. Its protein is CASRVDSSYEQYF.

This rearrangement joins TRBV10-3 to TRBJ1-5; D is undetermined. V was shortened by 10 bases and J by 5 bases, with 15 bases between the two germline ends. Germline values: CDR1 ENHRY, CDR2 SYGVKD. The CDR3 extends over 13 amino acids. CDR3: CASTQRPDQPQHF. The CDR3 DNA follows: TGTGCCAGCACCCAAAGACCGGATCAGCCCCAGCATTTT.

To note about this clonotype: A clone one base away is much larger, so this may be a read error. This rearrangement joins TRBV4-2 to TRBJ2-5; D is unresolved. CDR3 length equals 14 residues. Germline V gives CDR1 LGHNA, CDR2 YNFKEQ. The CDR3 loop is CASIQGTREETQYF. The DNA of the CDR3 is TGTGCCAGCATCCAAGGCACTCGAGAAGAGACCCAGTACTTC.

The sample holds many counts of this clonotype. This chain joins TRBV7-9 and TRBJ1-5, with 9 bases that match TRBD1. Trimming took 4 bases from V and 6 from J; bases not matched to a gene: 16. The length of the CDR3 is 18 residues. The germline V gene has CDR1 SEHNR and CDR2 FQNEAQ (reference sequence). CDR3 loop: CASSSYKGGTGLGQPQHF. In DNA form, the CDR3 reads TGTGCCAGCAGCTCGTATAAAGGGGGGACAGGGTTGGGTCAGCCCCAGCATTTT.

This clonotype was observed a few times. The genes are TRBV30 and TRBJ2-7; D not certain. CDR3 length: 14 residues. The V end was cut by 0 bases, the J end by 0 bases, with 9 bases between. CDR1 and CDR2 (germline): GTSNPN, SVGIG (reference sequence). The CDR3 is CAWSVWGTSYEQYF. In DNA, the CDR3 is TGTGCCTGGAGTGTATGGGGAACCTCCTACGAGCAGTACTTC.